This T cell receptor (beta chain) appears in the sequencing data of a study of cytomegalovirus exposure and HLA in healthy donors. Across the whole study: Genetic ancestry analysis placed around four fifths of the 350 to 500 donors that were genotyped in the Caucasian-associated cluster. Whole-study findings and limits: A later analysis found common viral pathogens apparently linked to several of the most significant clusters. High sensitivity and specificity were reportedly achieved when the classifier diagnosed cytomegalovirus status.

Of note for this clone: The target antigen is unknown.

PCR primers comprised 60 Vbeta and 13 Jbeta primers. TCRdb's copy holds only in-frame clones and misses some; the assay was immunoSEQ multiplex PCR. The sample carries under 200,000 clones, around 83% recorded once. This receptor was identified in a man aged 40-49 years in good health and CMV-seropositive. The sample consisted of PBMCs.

The CDR3 spells CASSVGMGQLLEQYF. CDR3 nucleotide sequence: TGTGCCAGCAGCGTAGGAATGGGACAGCTCCTGGAGCAGTACTTC. The chain uses TRBV9 and TRBJ2-7; 7 bases fit TRBD1. CDR1 is SGDLS and CDR2 is YYNGEE in the germline V gene. With V trimmed by 0 bases and J by 7 bases, 10 bases remained unmatched. The CDR3 contains 15 residues.